These 2 T cell receptor beta chains were sequenced from one sample in a study of T cells after somatic rescue of genetic block. Libraries were prepared by immunoSEQ multiplex PCR; TCRdb keeps only in-frame clonotypes and omits some of them. The table includes 70,000 to 85,000 clones, approximately 91% detected once. Sample: peripheral blood mononuclear cells (PBMCs). These receptors all come from a man aged 25 to 40.

The J gene is TRBJ2-7, the V gene TRBV7-8; 9 bases map to TRBD2. Trimming at V came to 2 bases and at J to 5 bases, leaving 13 bases not matched to a gene. The CDR3 extends over 17 amino acids. Germline V gene sequence: CDR1 SGHVS, CDR2 FQNEAQ. The CDR3 here is CASSLHERGSGSHEQYF. The CDR3 nucleotides read TGTGCCAGCAGCTTACACGAACGGGGTAGCGGGAGCCACGAGCAGTACTTC.

The chain uses TRBV28 and TRBJ2-3; 8 bases are a match to TRBD2. J gave up 1 base and V 4 bases, and 7 bases lay outside the gene matches. From germline, CDR1 is MDHEN and CDR2 SYDVKM. This CDR3 is built from 16 residues. DNA of the CDR3: TGTGCCAGCAGTTACGCCGCACTAGCGGGCACAGATACGCAGTATTTT. This translates into CASSYAALAGTDTQYF.